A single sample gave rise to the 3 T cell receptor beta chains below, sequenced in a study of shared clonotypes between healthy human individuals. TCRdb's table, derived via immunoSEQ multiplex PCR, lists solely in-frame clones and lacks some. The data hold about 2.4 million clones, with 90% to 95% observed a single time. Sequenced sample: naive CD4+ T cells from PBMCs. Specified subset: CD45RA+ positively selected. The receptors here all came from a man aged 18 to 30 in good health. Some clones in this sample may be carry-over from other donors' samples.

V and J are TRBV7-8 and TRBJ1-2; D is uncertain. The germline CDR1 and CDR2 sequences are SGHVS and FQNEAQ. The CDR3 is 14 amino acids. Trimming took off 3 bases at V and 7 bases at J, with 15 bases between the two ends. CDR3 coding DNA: TGTGCCAGCAGCTTGGAAGCGGGAGTTGGTGGCTACACCTTC. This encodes CASSLEAGVGGYTF. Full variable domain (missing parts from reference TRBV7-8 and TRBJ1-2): GAGVSQSPRYKVAKRGQDVALRCDPISGHVSLFWYQQALGQGPEFLTYFQNEAQLDKSGLPSDRFFAERPEGSVSTLKIQRTQQEDSAVYLCASSLEAGVGGYTFGSGTRLTVV.

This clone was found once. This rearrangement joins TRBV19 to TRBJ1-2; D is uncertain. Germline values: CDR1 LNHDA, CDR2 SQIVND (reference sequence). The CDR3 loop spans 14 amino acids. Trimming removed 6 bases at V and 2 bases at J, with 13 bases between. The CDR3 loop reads CASSGLDENYGYTF. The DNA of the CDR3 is TGTGCCAGTAGCGGTTTAGACGAAAACTATGGCTACACCTTC.

In DNA, the CDR3 is TGTGCCAGCAGCGCTAAGGGTCCCACTGAAGCTTTCTTT. Protein product: CASSAKGPTEAFF. V gene TRBV7-9 combines with J gene TRBJ1-1; no reliable D call. Per germline, CDR1 SEHNR and CDR2 FQNEAQ (reference sequence). V was clipped by 5 bases and J by 4 bases, with 11 bases between them. The CDR3 contains 13 residues.